The following is a T cell receptor beta chain sequence with its context. This sample is part of a study of blood T cell repertoires in COVID-19. Trimming took off 2 bases at V and 1 base at J, with 11 bases between the two ends. Germline-derived CDR1 and CDR2 are SNHLY and FYNNEI. The CDR3 loop spans 15 amino acids. The data were produced by immunoSEQ multiplex PCR, yet TCRdb's version contains in-frame clones alone and is incomplete. The sample shows 250,000 to 400,000 clones, around 89% of them seen only once. The rearrangement links TRBV2 to TRBJ1-1; D perhaps matches TRBD1 (5 bases). Sample: peripheral blood. This receptor was obtained from a woman aged 25 to 39 with COVID-19, enrolled during active disease. The CDR3, as DNA: TGTGCCAGCAGTGAATATGACAGTAGGAACACTGAAGCTTTCTTT. Protein: CASSEYDSRNTEAFF.